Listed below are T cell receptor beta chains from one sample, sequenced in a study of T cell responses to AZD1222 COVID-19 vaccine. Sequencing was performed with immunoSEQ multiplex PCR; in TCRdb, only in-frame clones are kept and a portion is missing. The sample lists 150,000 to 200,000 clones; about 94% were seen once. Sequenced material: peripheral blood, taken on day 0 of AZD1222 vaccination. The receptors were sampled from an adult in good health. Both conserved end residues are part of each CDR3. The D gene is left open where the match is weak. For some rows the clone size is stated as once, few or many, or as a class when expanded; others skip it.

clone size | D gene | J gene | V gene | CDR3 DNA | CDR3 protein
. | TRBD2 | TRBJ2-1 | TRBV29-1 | TGCAGCGTTGTCCAGCGGGGTAACAATGAGCAGTTCTTC | CSVVQRGNNEQFF
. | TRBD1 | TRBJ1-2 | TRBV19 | TGTGCCAGTAGTCCCCAGGGGGCGCGGAGCTATGGCTACACCTTC | CASSPQGARSYGYTF
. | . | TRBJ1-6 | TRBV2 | TGTGCCAGCAGAGAGGACAGCCTTAATTCACCCCTCCACTTT | CASREDSLNSPLHF
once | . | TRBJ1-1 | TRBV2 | TGTGCCAGAGCAGGGATACCTTTCGAGGGAGCTTTCTTT | CARAGIPFEGAFF
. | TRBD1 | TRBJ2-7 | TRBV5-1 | TGCGCCAGCAGCCGAACTCCCGGGACAGCCTACGAGCAGTACTTC | CASSRTPGTAYEQYF
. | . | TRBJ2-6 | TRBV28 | TGTGCCAGCAGTTTATATGTAGGGGTGGGCTCTGGGGCCAACGTCCTGACTTTC | CASSLYVGVGSGANVLTF
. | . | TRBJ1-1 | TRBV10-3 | TGTGCCATCAGTGACAGGTGGAACACTGAAGCTTTCTTT | CAISDRWNTEAFF
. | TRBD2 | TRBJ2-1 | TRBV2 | TGTGCCAGCAGAGAAACCGGGACTAACAATGAGCAGTTCTTC | CASRETGTNNEQFF
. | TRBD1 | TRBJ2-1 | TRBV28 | TGTGCCAGCGCACGCCCGGACAGGTTTAGTAGCAATGAGCAGTTCTTC | CASARPDRFSSNEQFF
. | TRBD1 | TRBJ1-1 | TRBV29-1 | TGCAGCGTATCTTATCGGCTGAGGCAGGGGGACACTGAAGCTTTCTTT | CSVSYRLRQGDTEAFF
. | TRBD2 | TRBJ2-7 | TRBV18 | TGTGCCAGCTCACCTCCACGGACTAGCGGGAACTACTACGAGCAGTACTTC | CASSPPRTSGNYYEQYF
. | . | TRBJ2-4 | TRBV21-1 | TGTGCCAGGAGCTTTGTTAGGGCCAAAAACATTCAGTACTTC | CARSFVRAKNIQYF
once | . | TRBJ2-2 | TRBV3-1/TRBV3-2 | TGTGCCAGCAGCCCCAATCCGAACACCGGGGAGCTGTTTTTT | CASSPNPNTGELFF
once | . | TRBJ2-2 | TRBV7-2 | TGTGCCAGCAGCTTATTCGGGACCCGATCTGACGGGGAGCTGTTTTTT | CASSLFGTRSDGELFF
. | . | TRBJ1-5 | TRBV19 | TGTGCCAGTAGTATTTGGGCAGGACACAGCAATCAGCCCCAGCATTTT | CASSIWAGHSNQPQHF
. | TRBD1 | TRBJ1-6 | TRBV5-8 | TGTGCCAGCAGCCCCCGGACAGGGGGCGTTTATTCACCCCTCCACTTT | CASSPRTGGVYSPLHF
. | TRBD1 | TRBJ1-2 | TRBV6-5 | TGTGCCAGCAGCTGGACAGGGGACCCGGGCTATGGCTACACCTTC | CASSWTGDPGYGYTF
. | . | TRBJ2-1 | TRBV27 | TGTGCCAGCAGTTTAAAGGGCGGAGGGGTACCCAATGAGCAGTTCTTC | CASSLKGGGVPNEQFF
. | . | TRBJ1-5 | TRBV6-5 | TGTGCCAGCAGTTACTCGGCTATTCAGGGTCAGCCCCAGCATTTT | CASSYSAIQGQPQHF
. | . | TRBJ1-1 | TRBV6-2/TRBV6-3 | TGTGCCAGCAGTTACAAGGCCAGGGTAAACACTGAAGCTTTCTTT | CASSYKARVNTEAFF
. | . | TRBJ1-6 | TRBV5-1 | TGCGCCAGCAGCTTGGACGCATCTAATTCACCCCTCCACTTT | CASSLDASNSPLHF
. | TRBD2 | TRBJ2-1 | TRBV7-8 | TGTGCCAGCAGCTTAGTCCTAGCGGGAGTGCTGTTCTTC | CASSLVLAGVLFF
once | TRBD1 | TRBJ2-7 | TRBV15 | TGTGCCACCAGCAGATCGAGGGACAGAACCTACGAGCAGTACTTC | CATSRSRDRTYEQYF
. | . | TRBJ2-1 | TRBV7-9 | TGTGCCAGCACCCTAGGCGGCGGCAGCAATGAGCAGTTCTTC | CASTLGGGSNEQFF
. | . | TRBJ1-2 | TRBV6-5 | TGTGCCAGCTCAAGGGGGGCTAACTATGGCTACACCTTC | CASSRGANYGYTF
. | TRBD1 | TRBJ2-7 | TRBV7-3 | TGTGCCAGCAGCTCCGCGGGACAGGGGGCTCACGAGCAGTACTTC | CASSSAGQGAHEQYF
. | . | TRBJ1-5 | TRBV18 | TGTGCCAGCTCTCCGAGCGGGGGGGGCGCAGGTCAGCCCCAGCATTTT | CASSPSGGGAGQPQHF
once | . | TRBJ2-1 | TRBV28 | TGTGCCACAGGACAGAGAAATGAGCAGTTCTTC | CATGQRNEQFF
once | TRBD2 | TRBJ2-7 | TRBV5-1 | TGCGCCAGCAGCCCCGCAAAGGGACTAGCGGGAGACGAGCAGTACTTC | CASSPAKGLAGDEQYF
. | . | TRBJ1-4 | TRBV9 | TGTGCCAGCAGCGAAAGAGGTAGTTCGGGTGAAAAACTGTTTTTT | CASSERGSSGEKLFF
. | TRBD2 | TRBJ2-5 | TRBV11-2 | TGTGCCAGCAGCTTAGATCGGACTAGCGCAAAAGAGACCCAGTACTTC | CASSLDRTSAKETQYF
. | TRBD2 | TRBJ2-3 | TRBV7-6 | TGTGCCAGCAGCAGACCTACTAGCGGTAGCACAGATACGCAGTATTTT | CASSRPTSGSTDTQYF
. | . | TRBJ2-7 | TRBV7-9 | TGTGCCAGCAGCTTAGCGGGAAACTACGAGCAGTACTTC | CASSLAGNYEQYF
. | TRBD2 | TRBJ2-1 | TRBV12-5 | TGTGCTAGTGGGTTAAGGACTAGCTGGTCGAATGAGCAGTTCTTC | CASGLRTSWSNEQFF
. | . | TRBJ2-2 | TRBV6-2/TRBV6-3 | TGTGCCAGCAGTTATGTGTGGCAGGGTAACACCGGGGAGCTGTTTTTT | CASSYVWQGNTGELFF
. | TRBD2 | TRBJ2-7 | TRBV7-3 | TGTGCCAGCAGCTTAAGGTTAGCGGGAGCCTCCTACGAGCAGTACTTC | CASSLRLAGASYEQYF
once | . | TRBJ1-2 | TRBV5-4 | TGTGCCAGCAGCTTGGTCGGGGCAAGCGGCTACACCTTC | CASSLVGASGYTF
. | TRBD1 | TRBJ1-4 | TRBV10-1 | TGCGCCAGCAGATGGACAGGCCGGGGTAATGAAAAACTGTTTTTT | CASRWTGRGNEKLFF
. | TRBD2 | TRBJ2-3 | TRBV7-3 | TGTGCCAGCAGCTTAGGGGCCGGGACTAGCGGGAGTCGGGGCACAGATACGCAGTATTTT | CASSLGAGTSGSRGTDTQYF
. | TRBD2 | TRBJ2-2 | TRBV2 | TGTGCCAGCAGCAAGGGACTAGCGGGAGCTTCCACCGGGGAGCTGTTTTTT | CASSKGLAGASTGELFF
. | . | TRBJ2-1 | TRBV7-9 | TGTGCCAGCAGCCCCCCCCGGGACCTATACAATGAGCAGTTCTTC | CASSPPRDLYNEQFF
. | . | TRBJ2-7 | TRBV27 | TGTGCCAGCAGTCAAACCCAAACGTCCCGAAACCACGAGCAGTACTTC | CASSQTQTSRNHEQYF
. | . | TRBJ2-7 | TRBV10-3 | TGTGCCATCAGTGAGTCGACTATTTACGAGCAGTACTTC | CAISESTIYEQYF